This T cell receptor (beta chain) came from a study of cytomegalovirus exposure and HLA in healthy donors. Study details: Early on, a data release was issued that held some 85 million unique TCRs from HLA-typed donors. Study conclusions and caveats: The records held CMV serostatus as the only immune exposure information.

The PCR had 60 Vbeta and 13 Jbeta primers. How the authors handled the data: Some 11 million of the roughly 80 million unique TCR beta chains counted in a later analysis were shared. Libraries were prepared by immunoSEQ multiplex PCR; TCRdb keeps only in-frame clonotypes and omits some of them. V, J and clone size are those of that table, while D and trimming were read from the DNA. The data hold about 160,000 clones, with approximately 77% observed a single time. The CDR3 is 16 amino acids. The V gene end was trimmed by 1 base and the J gene end by 1 base; junction bases not matched to a gene: 5. Germline CDR1 is KGHSH and CDR2 is LQKENI. Remarks on this clone: The antigen is unknown.

The rearrangement uses TRBV18 and TRBJ2-7; 9 nucleotides match TRBD1. Source material: PBMCs. This TCR was sampled from a middle-aged man in good health and CMV-seropositive. The CDR3 DNA follows: TGTGCCAGCTCACCACAACCGGGACAGGGTTCCTACGAGCAGTACTTC. This sequence encodes CASSPQPGQGSYEQYF.